This is a list of T cell receptor beta chains from one sample in a study of OX40 agonist ivuxolimab in advanced cancers. Method: immunoSEQ multiplex PCR; TCRdb's copy keeps in-frame clones and lacks some. The sample lists 8,500 to 13,000 clones; around 80% were seen once. Sequences were derived from CD4+ or CD8+ T cells sorted from blood, sampled in a trial of the OX40 agonist ivuxolimab. The receptor source for this set is an adult with an advanced solid tumor such as melanoma, head and neck, liver or kidney cancer. Both conserved end residues are part of each CDR3. D genes are given only for firm matches. Size tells how often a clone was seen (once, few, many) or the class of an expanded clone, and some rows leave it out.

j_call | v_call | d_call | clone_size | cdr3_aa | cdr3_nt
TRBJ1-1 | TRBV19 | . | . | CASRAHMVENTEAFF | TGTGCCAGTAGGGCCCACATGGTGGAGAACACTGAAGCTTTCTTT
TRBJ2-7 | TRBV2 | . | . | CAGERDPYEQYF | TGTGCCGGCGAAAGGGACCCCTACGAGCAGTACTTC
TRBJ1-2 | TRBV10-3 | . | . | CASSYSTGTAGGYTF | TGTGCCAGCAGTTACTCCACCGGGACGGCCGGGGGCTACACCTTC
TRBJ2-1 | TRBV15 | TRBD2 | . | CATSREVGLAGEDEQFF | TGTGCCACCAGCAGAGAAGTAGGACTAGCGGGAGAGGATGAGCAGTTCTTC
TRBJ2-1 | TRBV7-6 | . | . | CASSTGHEQFF | TGTGCCAGCAGCACGGGACACGAGCAGTTCTTC
TRBJ2-3 | TRBV27 | TRBD2 | . | CASSFGTSGFTDTQYF | TGTGCCAGCAGTTTCGGGACTAGCGGTTTTACAGATACGCAGTATTTT
TRBJ1-5 | TRBV27 | . | . | CASSLGVAGQPQHF | TGTGCCAGCAGTTTAGGGGTCGCCGGACAGCCCCAGCATTTT
TRBJ1-1 | TRBV29-1 | . | . | CSVDEGGFMNTEAFF | TGCAGCGTTGATGAGGGAGGGTTCATGAACACTGAAGCTTTCTTT
TRBJ2-7 | TRBV2 | TRBD2 | . | CATIPSGSFEQYF | TGTGCCACTATCCCGAGCGGGAGTTTCGAGCAGTACTTC
TRBJ2-2 | TRBV11-2 | . | . | CASSLSTTGELFF | TGTGCCAGCAGCTTATCAACCACCGGGGAGCTGTTTTTT
TRBJ2-7 | TRBV5-4 | . | . | CASSLGGPEQYF | TGTGCCAGCAGCTTGGGCGGGCCGGAGCAGTACTTC
TRBJ2-1 | TRBV7-6 | . | . | CASSWQGLEFAYNEQFF | TGTGCCAGCAGCTGGCAAGGACTGGAGTTCGCCTACAATGAGCAGTTCTTC
TRBJ2-2 | TRBV5-4 | TRBD1 | . | CASSVGQGTGELFF | TGTGCCAGCAGCGTTGGACAGGGAACCGGGGAGCTGTTTTTT
TRBJ2-7 | TRBV9 | . | . | CASRGAGGLEQYF | TGTGCCAGCAGAGGGGCGGGCGGGCTCGAGCAGTACTTC
TRBJ2-3 | TRBV14 | . | . | CASSSRRFHTDTQYF | TGTGCCAGCAGTTCCAGGCGGTTTCACACAGATACGCAGTATTTT
TRBJ2-7 | TRBV10-3 | . | once | CAISDEDNSYEQYF | TGTGCCATCAGTGATGAGGACAACTCCTACGAGCAGTACTTC
TRBJ2-3 | TRBV19 | . | . | CASSQGTDTQYF | TGTGCCAGTAGCCAGGGTACAGATACGCAGTATTTT
TRBJ2-1 | TRBV11-2 | . | . | CASSPAETEEQFF | TGTGCCAGCAGCCCCGCAGAGACGGAAGAGCAGTTCTTC
TRBJ2-7 | TRBV5-3 | TRBD2 | . | CAAGERGSYEQYF | TGTGCCGCCGGCGAGCGGGGCTCCTACGAGCAGTACTTC
TRBJ2-1 | TRBV6-4 | TRBD2 | . | CASSDSSGGANEQFF | TGTGCCAGCAGTGACTCTAGCGGGGGGGCCAATGAGCAGTTCTTC
TRBJ2-7 | TRBV12-5 | . | . | CASGLVAPRGTRVGGEQYF | TGTGCTAGTGGTTTGGTCGCCCCACGAGGGACAAGAGTGGGAGGAGAGCAGTACTTC
TRBJ1-2 | TRBV9 | TRBD1 | . | CASSESPGQVDGYGYTF | TGTGCCAGCAGTGAAAGCCCGGGACAGGTGGACGGCTATGGCTACACCTTC
TRBJ2-7 | TRBV13 | . | . | CASRARGGGYEQYF | TGTGCCAGCAGAGCCAGGGGGGGAGGCTACGAGCAGTACTTC
TRBJ2-6 | TRBV11-2 | . | . | CAYSDRRANVLTF | TGTGCCTACTCGGACAGAAGGGCCAACGTCCTGACTTTC
TRBJ2-5 | TRBV11-2 | . | . | CASSLAGLETQYF | TGTGCCAGCAGCTTAGCAGGGTTGGAGACCCAGTACTTC
TRBJ1-1 | TRBV11-2 | . | . | CASSPRTGNEAFF | TGTGCCAGCAGCCCCCGTACAGGCAATGAAGCTTTCTTT
TRBJ2-7 | TRBV7-9 | TRBD1 | once | CASSSIIQGAASYEQYF | TGTGCCAGCAGCTCTATCATACAGGGGGCAGCCTCCTACGAGCAGTACTTC
TRBJ2-3 | TRBV27 | TRBD2 | . | CASSPGLAGDTQYF | TGTGCCAGCAGTCCGGGACTAGCGGGAGATACGCAGTATTTT
TRBJ1-1 | TRBV29-1 | . | . | CSVDAGYTEAFF | TGCAGCGTTGACGCGGGTTACACTGAAGCTTTCTTT
TRBJ2-4 | TRBV7-2 | . | . | CASSLEGSLGITKNIQYF | TGTGCCAGCAGCTTAGAAGGGTCCCTGGGGATTACCAAAAACATTCAGTACTTC
TRBJ2-7 | TRBV7-8 | TRBD2 | . | CASSARDRRGTSGKANEQYF | TGTGCCAGCAGCGCTAGGGACCGCCGAGGGACTAGCGGGAAGGCGAACGAGCAGTACTTC
TRBJ1-1 | TRBV11-1 | . | . | CASSLGMATEAFF | TGTGCCAGCAGCTTAGGTATGGCCACTGAAGCTTTCTTT
TRBJ2-7 | TRBV5-1 | TRBD2 | . | CASSLVASGGLSYEQYF | TGCGCCAGCAGCTTGGTCGCTAGCGGGGGGCTCTCCTACGAGCAGTACTTC
TRBJ2-1 | TRBV27 | . | . | CASSPPRLAVYNEQFF | TGTGCCAGCAGCCCACCCCGGCTAGCAGTCTACAATGAGCAGTTCTTC
TRBJ2-1 | TRBV6-6 | . | . | CASSPGRPIHEQFF | TGTGCCAGCAGTCCGGGACGCCCTATTCATGAGCAGTTCTTC
TRBJ1-1 | TRBV6-1 | . | . | CASMKGTMNTEAFF | TGTGCCAGCATGAAGGGGACTATGAACACTGAAGCTTTCTTT
TRBJ2-3 | TRBV2 | TRBD2 | . | CATPGSGRGDTQYF | TGTGCCACTCCTGGTAGCGGGAGGGGGGATACGCAGTATTTT